This T cell receptor beta chain was captured in a study of blood T cell repertoires in COVID-19 (TCRdb year 2020). General notes on the study: Samples covering the acute and convalescent phases of COVID-19 were provided by collaborators in the United States, Italy and Spain. The samples were drawn from two sources: the first 160 participants of the ongoing ImmuneRACE study, and 1,200 or so subjects contributed by 6 global collaborators. HLA class I and class II types, where available, came from metadata supplied by the sample provider rather than from assay-based typing. The repertoires were released in a freely available public database intended as a resource for research on the immune response to SARS-CoV-2. Sample metadata almost always included a de-identified subject ID, COVID-19 status, age in years and sex. Subjects who had been exposed to COVID-19, were actively infected with it, or had recovered from it provided the deeply sampled blood TCRbeta repertoires that made up the dataset. The prospective study material was composed of cDNA or gDNA derived from T cells, B-cell-depleted T cells, or PBMCs. The paper as a whole reports these results and caveats: How much clinical and demographic metadata was included differed by source and by participant, and the metadata was provided uncurated.

In regard to this clone: Its antigen has not been determined. No base-level quality is on record; no much larger clone is a single base apart.

The CDR3 starts with the cysteine, ends with the phenylalanine, and has 16 residues. Of all the DNA, just the CDR3 is kept, 48 bases in frame from base 1. V is pruned by 5 bases and J by 4 bases, leaving 7 bases of the junction without a gene match. Looking up the germline V gene (reference sequence) yields CDR1 LNHDA and CDR2 SQIVND. TCRbeta CDR3 regions were amplified from genomic DNA by means of the immunoSEQ Assay, a bias-controlled multiplex PCR. On the authors' methods: The number of nucleated cells in each sample was estimated by amplification of reference gene primers within the assay. To quantify the absolute abundance of each unique TCRbeta CDR3 rearrangement, sequence reads were collapsed and filtered. Productive Simpson clonality was computed per sample as the square root of Simpson's diversity index over productive rearrangements. TCRdb limited this immuneACCESS table to in-frame rearrangements with V and J called. A share of clones is missing; checked studies link under half to unresolved V genes, and the rest is unexplained. D and trimming were read from the DNA, whereas the V and J calls and clone size are those reported in that table. The sample has fewer than 250,000 clones on record, roughly 80% of them singletons. About 2.3% of the sample belongs to the ten largest clones.

Collaborating institutions collected whole blood in K2EDTA tubes following their own protocols. For TCRbeta analysis, collaborators shipped samples as frozen whole blood, isolated PBMCs, or DNA extracted from either of those sample types. The rearranged segments are TRBV19 and TRBJ2-5, with 13 bases aligning to TRBD2. This clonotype originated in a woman aged 35 to 49 with active or convalescent COVID-19. Specimen: peripheral blood. The nucleotide sequence is given as TGTGCCAGTAGTGTTACTAGCGGGGGGGCCAGAGAGACCCAGTACTTC. Its protein reads: CASSVTSGGARETQYF.